One sample yielded the 12 T cell receptor beta chains listed below, sequenced in a study of T-cell memory formation after mild COVID-19. TCRdb analysed the 5' RACE reads with MiXCR anew, one entry per CDR3 protein. The sample has about 470,000 distinct CDR3 sequences, approximately 25% seen once. The sample consisted of PBMCs or a T cell subset sorted from them (not recorded which). Receptors originate from an adult woman who had mild COVID-19 (a few samples of this study predate the infection). Cell type and time point are not known.

This clonotype was counted between two and nine times. The rearrangement joins TRBV9 to TRBJ2-7; weak D call: TRBD1 (6 bases). The CDR3 runs 13 residues. The ends were cut back, 3 bases at V and 4 bases at J, with 11 bases in the middle. Germline V gene sequence: CDR1 SGDLS, CDR2 YYNGEE. Here the CDR3 DNA reads TGTGCCAGCAGCGACCGGACAGTGTACGAGCAGTACTTC. Translation: CASSDRTVYEQYF.

The chain carries TRBV2 and TRBJ2-1, with D possibly TRBD2 on 5 matching bases. Trimming stripped 7 bases from V and 8 bases from J, with 12 bases between. The CDR3 loop spans 12 amino acids. Per the germline V gene, CDR1 is SNHLY and CDR2 is FYNNEI. CDR3 coding DNA: TGTGCCAGCAAGCGGCCGTACGATGAGCAGTTCTTC. Amino acids: CASKRPYDEQFF.

The genes are TRBV19 and TRBJ2-7; TRBD2 agrees at 8 bases. The CDR3 contains 17 residues. V was clipped by 1 base and J by 2 bases; unmatched bases: 10. CDR1 and CDR2 (germline): LNHDA, SQIVND (reference sequence). CDR3 in DNA: TGTGCCAGTAGTATAGGTCTTCGGGGGGGCGCTGCCTACGAGCAGTACTTC. It yields the protein CASSIGLRGGAAYEQYF.

The rearrangement uses TRBV12-3 or TRBV12-4 and TRBJ2-7; TRBD2 agrees at 8 bases. V gave up 1 base and J gave up 3 bases; unmatched junction bases: 11. This CDR3 is built from 17 residues. CDR3 DNA: TGTGCCAGCAGTTTAGGGTATGGCGGGGGGCCTTACTACGAGCAGTACTTC. Its protein product is CASSLGYGGGPYYEQYF.

The rearrangement joins TRBV5-4 to TRBJ2-2, with 9 bases identical to TRBD1. Per germline, CDR1 SGHNT and CDR2 YYREEE (reference sequence). The V gene end was trimmed by 2 bases and the J gene end by 3 bases; junction bases not matched to a gene: 5. The CDR3 is 16 amino acids. CDR3 residues: CASSLLTGGHTGELFF. CDR3 DNA sequence: TGTGCCAGCAGCTTACTCACAGGGGGCCACACCGGGGAGCTGTTTTTT.

This clonotype was detected only a few times. This sequence joins TRBV5-6 and TRBJ1-6, with 7 bases aligning to TRBD1. Per the germline V gene, CDR1 is SGHDT and CDR2 is YYEEEE. This CDR3 spans 18 amino acids. V was pared by 3 bases and J by 2 bases, with 11 bases of the junction left unmatched. Here the CDR3 reads CASSSRTGGVTYNSPLHF. Here the CDR3 DNA reads TGTGCCAGCAGCTCACGGACAGGCGGTGTAACCTATAATTCACCCCTCCACTTT.

This clonotype was detected a few times. The chain joins TRBV2 to TRBJ1-4; no firm D call. Germline V gene lookup returns CDR1 SNHLY and CDR2 FYNNEI. The CDR3 loop spans 11 amino acids. The V end lost 3 bases, the J end lost 8 bases, and 4 bases lay between the germline ends. DNA of the CDR3: TGTGCCAGCAGTGACCGCGAAAAACTGTTTTTT. It codes for CASSDREKLFF.

This clonotype was detected only a few times. This chain links TRBV7-9 with TRBJ1-2; tentatively, D is TRBD1 (5 bases). The CDR3 contains 17 residues. The V gene lost 1 base and the J gene lost 4 bases, with 19 bases spanning the gap. The germline V gene encodes CDR1 SEHNR and CDR2 FQNEAQ (reference sequence). The CDR3 DNA reads as TGTGCCAGCAGCTTAGGTTTGGGGTGGGGCCCCTTCTATGGCTACACCTTC. It specifies CASSLGLGWGPFYGYTF.

This chain uses TRBV7-9 with TRBJ2-3, with D maybe TRBD2 (5 bases). V lost 6 bases and J lost 0, with 13 bases in between. CDR1 and CDR2 from the germline V gene are SEHNR and FQNEAQ (reference sequence). This CDR3 comprises 15 residues. CDR3: CASSLGALSTDTQYF. CDR3 coding DNA: TGTGCCAGCAGTCTGGGAGCACTAAGCACAGATACGCAGTATTTT.

The gene calls are TRBV15 and TRBJ2-1; a possible D gene is TRBD1 (6 bases). CDR1 and CDR2 from the germline V gene are LNHNV and YYDKDF (reference sequence). The CDR3 covers 17 residues. Trimming took off 1 base at V and 6 bases at J, with 19 bases between the two ends. In DNA form, the CDR3 reads TGTGCCACCAGCAGAGTCCCATCGGACAGCGGCCCCAATGAGCAGTTCTTC. Residues: CATSRVPSDSGPNEQFF. The entire variable domain, with the rest obtained from reference TRBV15 and TRBJ2-1, is as follows: DAMVIQNPRYQVTQFGKPVTLSCSQTLNHNVMYWYQQKSSQAPKLLFHYYDKDFNNEADTPDNFQSRRPNTSFCFLDIRSPGLGDTAMYLCATSRVPSDSGPNEQFFGPGTRLTVL.

There are a few counts of this clonotype. The chain is built from TRBV7-9 and TRBJ1-1; D is uncertain. There are 14 residues in the CDR3. Per the germline V gene, CDR1 is SEHNR and CDR2 is FQNEAQ (reference sequence). V shed 4 bases and J shed 11 bases, with 20 bases lying between them. CDR3 amino acids: CASSSQSGVSGAFF. The CDR3 DNA follows: TGTGCCAGCAGCTCACAGTCGGGAGTCTCTGGGGCTTTCTTT.

The chain couples TRBV7-3 to TRBJ2-2; the D call may be TRBD1 or TRBD2 (5 bases each). The CDR3 is made up of 18 amino acids. Per the germline V gene, CDR1 is SGHTA and CDR2 is FQGTGA. Deletions cut 2 bases from V and 2 bases from J, with 18 bases between. DNA for the CDR3: TGTGCCAGCAGCTTACTGTTAGCCGGGACCCCTAACACCGGGGAGCTGTTTTTT. Translation gives CASSLLLAGTPNTGELFF.